This T cell receptor beta chain came from a study of T cell responses to AZD1222 COVID-19 vaccine. Study-wide background: Pooling covered second doses at about 4 or about 12 weeks. Study-wide results and limits: White British donors predominated, females outnumbered males, and clonal diversity was possibly underestimated. Among vaccine-associated CD4 TCRs, coverage spanned spike, with dominance at 160-218 and 743-854.

A word on this clone: Its antigen is still unknown.

The repertoire was sequenced with immunoSEQ multiplex PCR; TCRdb's copy has only in-frame clones and lacks some. The sample holds 90,000 to 120,000 clones, approximately 89% seen once. This CDR3 has 19 residues. With 5 bases clipped from V and 4 bases from J, the junction kept 18 bases outside the gene matches. Germline V gene sequence: CDR1 SGHVS, CDR2 FQNEAQ. Source: peripheral blood, taken on day 0 of AZD1222 vaccination. V gene TRBV7-8 combines with J gene TRBJ2-2; 8 nucleotides align to TRBD1. The receptor comes from an adult in good health. The CDR3 protein is CASSHRTGLLQSGTGELFF. The CDR3 DNA reads as TGTGCCAGCAGCCACAGGACAGGGTTGTTACAATCGGGCACCGGGGAGCTGTTTTTT.